This T cell receptor beta chain was recovered during a study of blood T cell repertoires in COVID-19. Study information: PBMCs, B-cell-depleted T cells, or T cells provided the cDNA or gDNA that made up the material.

Under the authors' procedure: Reference gene primer amplification gave estimated nucleated cell counts. Here immunoSEQ multiplex PCR was the method, and the copy in TCRdb shows in-frame clones only, minus some. The DNA was the basis for D and trimming; V, J and clone size are from that table. The sample carries some 25,000 clones, approximately 85% recorded once. Germline loops: CDR1 MNHEY, CDR2 SVGAGI. V was trimmed by 6 bases and J by 8 bases, leaving 13 bases between them. CDR3 length equals 12 residues. The sequenced sample was peripheral blood. The V call is TRBV6-5, the J call TRBJ1-2, with D possibly TRBD1 on 5 matching bases. The source of this sequence is a human donor in a cohort sampled during active COVID-19. This CDR3 is CASSFSGWGYTF. As DNA, the CDR3 is TGTGCCAGCAGCTTCTCAGGGTGGGGCTACACCTTC.